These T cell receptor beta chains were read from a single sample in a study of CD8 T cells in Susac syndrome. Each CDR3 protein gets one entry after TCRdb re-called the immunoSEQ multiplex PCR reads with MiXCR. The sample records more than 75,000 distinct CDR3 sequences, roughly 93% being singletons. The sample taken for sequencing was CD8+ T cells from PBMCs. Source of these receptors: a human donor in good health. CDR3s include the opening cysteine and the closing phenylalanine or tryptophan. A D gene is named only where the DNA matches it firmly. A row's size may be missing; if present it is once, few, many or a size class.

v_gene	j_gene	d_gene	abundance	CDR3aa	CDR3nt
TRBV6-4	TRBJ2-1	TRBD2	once	CASTSSGGSYNEQFF	TGTGCCAGCACCTCTAGCGGGGGCTCCTACAATGAGCAGTTCTTC
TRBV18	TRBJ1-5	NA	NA	CASSPGSLPAQHF	TGTGCCAGCTCACCAGGCAGCCTCCCGGCCCAGCATTTT
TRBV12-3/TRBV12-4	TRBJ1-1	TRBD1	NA	CASSLGTGTEAFF	TGTGCCAGCAGTTTAGGGACAGGGACTGAAGCTTTCTTT
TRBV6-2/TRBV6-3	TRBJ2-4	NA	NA	CASSYTSDLTLAKNIQYF	TGTGCCAGCAGTTATACCTCGGACTTAACCTTAGCCAAAAACATTCAGTACTTC
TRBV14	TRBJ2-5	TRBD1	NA	CASSRRQGRGETQYF	TGTGCCAGCAGCAGACGACAGGGGCGCGGGGAGACCCAGTACTTC
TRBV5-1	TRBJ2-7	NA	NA	CASSALGGQGYEQYF	TGCGCCAGCAGCGCCCTCGGGGGGCAAGGATACGAGCAGTACTTC
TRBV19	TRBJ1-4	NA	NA	CASSETEDATNEKLFF	TGTGCCAGTAGTGAGACAGAGGACGCAACTAATGAAAAACTGTTTTTT
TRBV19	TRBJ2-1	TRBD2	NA	CASSMTSGVLNEQFF	TGTGCCAGTAGTATGACTAGCGGGGTGTTAAATGAGCAGTTCTTC
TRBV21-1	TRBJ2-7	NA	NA	CASSDKGIYEQYF	TGTGCCAGCAGCGATAAAGGTATCTACGAGCAGTACTTC
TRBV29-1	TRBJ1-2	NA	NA	CSVEKQGSGYGYTF	TGCAGCGTTGAAAAACAGGGATCGGGCTATGGCTACACCTTC
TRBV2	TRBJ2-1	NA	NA	CATTSGHNEQFF	TGTGCCACTACCAGCGGCCACAATGAGCAGTTCTTC
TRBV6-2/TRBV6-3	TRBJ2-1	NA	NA	CASGTPGDLDNEQFF	TGTGCCAGCGGGACCCCGGGGGATCTTGACAATGAGCAGTTCTTC
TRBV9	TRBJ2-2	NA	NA	CASSYTGTVNTGELFF	TGTGCCAGCAGCTACACCGGGACCGTCAACACCGGGGAGCTGTTTTTT
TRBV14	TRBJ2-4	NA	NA	CASSQEPKNIQYF	TGTGCCAGCAGCCAAGAACCCAAAAACATTCAGTACTTC
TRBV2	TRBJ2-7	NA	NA	CASSLWGAVYEQYF	TGTGCCAGCAGCCTGTGGGGGGCTGTCTACGAGCAGTACTTC
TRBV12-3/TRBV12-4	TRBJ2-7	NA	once	CASGGSSYEQYF	TGTGCCAGCGGGGGGAGCTCCTACGAGCAGTACTTC
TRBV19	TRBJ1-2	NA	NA	CASTSLDSYYGYTF	TGTGCCAGTACTAGTCTGGACAGTTACTATGGCTACACCTTC
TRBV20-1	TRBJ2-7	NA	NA	CSAKGFDRSSYEQYF	TGCAGTGCTAAAGGATTCGACCGGAGCTCCTACGAGCAGTACTTC
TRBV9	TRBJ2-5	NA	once	CASSVVPQGGQETQYF	TGTGCCAGCAGCGTAGTTCCCCAGGGAGGACAGGAGACCCAGTACTTC
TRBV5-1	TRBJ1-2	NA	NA	CASSSGRAGDGYTF	TGCGCCAGCAGCTCAGGACGGGCAGGGGATGGCTACACCTTC
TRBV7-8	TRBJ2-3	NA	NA	CASSLERGADTQYF	TGTGCCAGCAGCTTAGAACGGGGCGCAGATACGCAGTATTTT
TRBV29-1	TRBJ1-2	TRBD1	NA	CSVRDREGYTF	TGCAGCGTTCGGGACAGGGAGGGGTACACCTTC
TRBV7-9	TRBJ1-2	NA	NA	CASSLAGGVFYGYTF	TGTGCCAGCAGCTTAGCCGGGGGCGTCTTCTATGGCTACACCTTC
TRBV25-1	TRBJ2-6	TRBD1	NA	CASSDPDRILSGANVLTF	TGTGCCAGCAGTGATCCGGACAGGATCCTCTCTGGGGCCAACGTCCTGACTTTC
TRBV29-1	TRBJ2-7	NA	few	CSAGAGIGFLEQYF	TGCAGCGCCGGAGCGGGTATAGGATTTTTGGAGCAGTACTTC
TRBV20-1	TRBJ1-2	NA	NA	CSAPDRITNYGYTF	TGCAGTGCTCCCGACAGGATAACTAACTATGGCTACACCTTC